These 23 T cell receptor beta chains share one sample of origin, sequenced in a study of blood T cell repertoires in COVID-19. Sequenced by immunoSEQ multiplex PCR; TCRdb stores in-frame clones only, minus some. The sample lists around 450,000 clones, 85% to 90% occurring once. Input material: peripheral blood. Every receptor here comes from a woman younger than 45 with acute or convalescent COVID-19.

This chain links TRBV9 with TRBJ2-7; TRBD1 aligns across 10 bases. The germline V gene encodes CDR1 SGDLS and CDR2 YYNGEE. The CDR3 is 15 residues long. Trimming took 0 bases from V and 3 from J; bases not matched to a gene: 3. The CDR3 nucleotides are TGTGCCAGCAGCGTAGGGGGGGACAGGGGCTACGAGCAGTACTTC. It specifies CASSVGGDRGYEQYF. The full variable domain, rest sourced from reference TRBV9 and TRBJ2-7, is DSGVTQTPKHLITATGQRVTLRCSPRSGDLSVYWYQQSLDQGLQFLIQYYNGEERAKGNILERFSAQQFPDLHSELNLSSLELGDSALYFCASSVGGDRGYEQYFGPGTRLTVT.

The V call is TRBV24-1, the J call TRBJ1-5; weak D call: TRBD1 (6 bases). Trimming cost V 5 bases and J 2 bases, with 15 bases left between them. This CDR3 region has 16 residues. From germline, CDR1 is KGHDR and CDR2 SFDVKD. The CDR3 reads CATSGQQGSGNQPQHF. DNA of the CDR3: TGTGCCACCAGTGGGCAACAGGGCTCCGGCAATCAGCCCCAGCATTTT.

V usage is TRBV10-3 and J usage is TRBJ2-3, with D maybe TRBD1 (6 bases). The germline V gene has CDR1 ENHRY and CDR2 SYGVKD. This CDR3 is built from 14 residues. V lost 6 bases to trimming and J lost 2 bases, with 12 bases between them. The CDR3 DNA reads as TGTGCCATCAGCCCGGGACAAGTCACAGATACGCAGTATTTT. It codes for CAISPGQVTDTQYF.

V is TRBV9 and J is TRBJ2-5, with 13 bases that match TRBD2. CDR1 and CDR2 (germline): SGDLS, YYNGEE. The CDR3 is 15 residues long. J was trimmed by 4 bases and V by 3 bases; bases with no gene match: 3. The CDR3 protein is CASSARLAGGETQYF. The CDR3 nucleotides are TGTGCCAGCAGCGCCCGACTAGCGGGGGGAGAGACCCAGTACTTC.

This clone was recorded only once. The rearrangement links TRBV3-1 (or the pseudogene TRBV3-2) to TRBJ1-2, with D possibly being TRBD1 (6 bases). This CDR3 comprises 15 residues. V was pared by 4 bases and J by 4 bases, with 16 bases between. Looked up from germline, CDR1 is LGHDT and CDR2 is YNNKEL (reference sequence). CDR3 sequence: CASSPPRGGFYGYTF. As DNA, the CDR3 is TGTGCCAGCAGCCCCCCGAGAGGGGGTTTCTATGGCTACACCTTC.

This chain uses TRBV10-2 with TRBJ1-5; D call uncertain. V was cut by 7 bases and J by 2 bases, with 6 bases left in between. Germline CDR1 is WSHSY and CDR2 is SAAADI. The CDR3 loop spans 12 amino acids. The CDR3 DNA is TGCGCCAGCAACTCGGGCAATCAGCCCCAGCATTTT. Its protein is CASNSGNQPQHF.

J is TRBJ2-5 and V is TRBV3-1 (or the pseudogene TRBV3-2), with a weak D call TRBD1 (6 bases). Trimming removed 6 bases at V and 0 bases at J, with 11 bases between. The CDR3 loop spans 14 amino acids. Germline V CDR1 and CDR2: LGHDT, YNNKEL (reference sequence). CDR3 amino acids: CASRGRGYQETQYF. The CDR3, as DNA: TGTGCCAGCAGAGGTAGGGGGTACCAAGAGACCCAGTACTTC.

The V gene is TRBV19, the J gene TRBJ1-2; TRBD1 matches at 7 bases. Germline loops: CDR1 LNHDA, CDR2 SQIVND (reference sequence). There are 15 residues in the CDR3. J gave up 4 bases and V 5 bases, and 10 bases lay outside the gene matches. In nucleotides, the CDR3 is TGTGCCAGTAGTTACCAGCGACAGGGTAGCTATGGCTACACCTTC. It specifies CASSYQRQGSYGYTF. The full variable domain, rest sourced from reference TRBV19 and TRBJ1-2, is DGGITQSPKYLFRKEGQNVTLSCEQNLNHDAMYWYRQDPGQGLRLIYYSQIVNDFQKGDIAEGYSVSREKKESFPLTVTSAQKNPTAFYLCASSYQRQGSYGYTFGSGTRLTVV.

The chain joins TRBV6-1 to TRBJ2-3; TRBD1 matches 7 bases. Germline lookup yields CDR1 MNHNS and CDR2 SASEGT. The CDR3 runs to 18 residues. The ends lost 2 bases at V and 1 base at J; junction bases unmatched: 12. CDR3 protein: CASSETTGISSGTDTQYF. CDR3 sequence (DNA): TGTGCCAGCAGTGAAACGACAGGGATTTCGTCCGGCACAGATACGCAGTATTTT.

The rearrangement uses TRBV6-2 or TRBV6-3 and TRBJ1-5; unclear D gene. V lost 2 bases, J lost 0 bases, and 11 bases lay in between. From germline, CDR1 is MNHEY and CDR2 SVGEGT. This CDR3 is built from 16 residues. The CDR3 nucleotides read TGTGCCAGCAGTTACCAGGACGGGATTAGCAATCAGCCCCAGCATTTT. This translates into CASSYQDGISNQPQHF.

The chain couples TRBV18 to TRBJ1-6, with 9 bases fitting TRBD1. The J segment lost 8 bases and the V segment lost 2 bases, leaving 1 base of the junction unmatched. Germline CDR1 and CDR2: KGHSH and LQKENI. The CDR3 extends over 14 amino acids. The CDR3 spells CASSPDRGDSPLHF. CDR3 nucleotide sequence: TGTGCCAGCTCACCAGACAGGGGGGATTCACCCCTCCACTTT.

The chain employs TRBV28 and TRBJ2-2; D might be TRBD1 (7 bases). Trimming removed 8 bases from V and 4 bases from J, with 17 bases in between. Germline CDR1 reads MDHEN; CDR2 reads SYDVKM. There are 15 residues in the CDR3. The CDR3 sequence: CASYRRQGGTGELFF. CDR3 nucleotide sequence: TGTGCCAGCTACAGGAGACAGGGAGGCACCGGGGAGCTGTTTTTT.

The rearrangement links TRBV11-3 to TRBJ2-2; D gene unclear. The CDR3 runs to 16 residues. From germline, CDR1 is SGHNT and CDR2 YENEEA. The V end lost 0 bases, the J end lost 0 bases, and 8 bases lay between the germline ends. CDR3: CASSLDGGSNTGELFF. DNA for the CDR3: TGTGCCAGCAGCTTAGACGGCGGTTCGAACACCGGGGAGCTGTTTTTT. The variable domain in full, with the rest retrieved from reference TRBV11-3 and TRBJ2-2, is EAGVVQSPRYKIIEKKQPVAFWCNPISGHNTLYWYLQNLGQGPELLIRYENEEAVDDSQLPKDRFSAERLKGVDSTLKIQPAELGDSAVYLCASSLDGGSNTGELFFGEGSRLTVL.

This rearrangement joins TRBV2 to TRBJ2-2, with D perhaps matching TRBD1 (6 bases). The CDR3 is 14 amino acids. V lost 3 bases, J lost 6 bases, and 11 bases lay in between. From germline, CDR1 is SNHLY and CDR2 FYNNEI. The CDR3 sequence is CASSDPQGPGELFF. CDR3 nucleotide sequence: TGTGCCAGCAGTGATCCCCAGGGGCCCGGGGAGCTGTTTTTT. The full variable domain, with the rest looked up from reference TRBV2 and TRBJ2-2, is EPEVTQTPSHQVTQMGQEVILRCVPISNHLYFYWYRQILGQKVEFLVSFYNNEISEKSEIFDDQFSVERPDGSNFTLKIRSTKLEDSAMYFCASSDPQGPGELFFGEGSRLTVL.

The rearrangement links TRBV4-1 to TRBJ2-7; the D is unclear. Trimming pared 6 bases from V and 1 base from J, leaving 16 bases between. This CDR3 has 15 residues. Per germline, CDR1 MGHRA and CDR2 YSYEKL. For the CDR3, the DNA is TGCGCCAGCAGACCTACAGAGAAGAATTCCTACGAGCAGTACTTC. Amino acid sequence: CASRPTEKNSYEQYF.

The V gene is TRBV5-1, the J gene TRBJ2-7, with D possibly TRBD2 on 7 matching bases. Between the trimmed V and J ends, which lost 0 bases and 4 bases, there was a span of 14 bases. The CDR3 consists of 15 residues. Germline V gives CDR1 SGHRS, CDR2 YFSETQ. The DNA for the CDR3 is TGCGCCAGCAGCTTGGAGGGGGGGCCGGTTTACGAGCAGTACTTC. Protein sequence: CASSLEGGPVYEQYF.

Only one count was recorded for this clone. The chain couples TRBV19 to TRBJ2-1; possible D gene TRBD1, 6 bases. The CDR3 length is 15 residues. The germline V and J ends were trimmed by 0 bases and 3 bases, with 9 bases remaining between them. Per the germline V gene, CDR1 is LNHDA and CDR2 is SQIVND (reference sequence). The CDR3 nucleotides read TGTGCCAGTAGTATAGATCAAGGGGGCTACAATGAGCAGTTCTTC. It translates to CASSIDQGGYNEQFF.

The rearrangement uses TRBV20-1 and TRBJ1-2, with D perhaps TRBD1 (6 bases). CDR1 is DFQATT, CDR2 SNEGSKA, per germline (reference sequence). This CDR3 comprises 12 residues. Trimming cost V 3 bases and J 6 bases, with 11 bases left between them. In nucleotides, the CDR3 is TGCAGTGCTAGTTCGGACAGCCATGGCTACACCTTC. Translated, it gives CSASSDSHGYTF.

The genes are TRBV15 and TRBJ2-5; a weak D match, TRBD1 (6 bases). CDR1 is LNHNV and CDR2 is YYDKDF in the germline V gene (reference sequence). Deletions cut 7 bases from V and 1 base from J, with 10 bases between. This CDR3 contains 13 residues. DNA for the CDR3: TGTGCCACCACAGGGGTAAGCCAAGAGACCCAGTACTTC. Protein product: CATTGVSQETQYF.

In DNA, the CDR3 is TGTGCCAGCAGCTTATTCGGGGGGGCGATCTCCTACGAGCAGTACTTC. Protein: CASSLFGGAISYEQYF. V and J are TRBV7-8 and TRBJ2-7; 8 nucleotides match TRBD2. Losses at the gene ends were 2 bases for V and 0 bases for J; bases not matched to a gene: 6. Germline V lookup: CDR1 SGHVS, CDR2 FQNEAQ. The CDR3 contains 16 residues.

For this clone: At one end the junction does not follow the germline gene, possibly because of a read error. CDR3 protein: CSVEDLSSNNSPLHF. CDR3 bases: TGCAGCGTTGAAGATCTGAGCTCCAATAATTCACCCCTCCACTTT. The chain links TRBV29-1 to TRBJ1-6; D is undetermined. Germline values: CDR1 SQVTM, CDR2 ANQGSEA. The CDR3 covers 15 residues.

This rearrangement joins TRBV2 to TRBJ1-6; 9 bases line up with TRBD1. The trim removed 11 bases at V and 7 bases at J, leaving 12 bases unmatched. Germline CDR1 and CDR2: SNHLY and FYNNEI. The CDR3 length is 15 residues. In DNA, the CDR3 is TGTGCCGGCCACACAGGGGGCGCGAGGAATTCACCCCTCCACTTT. It encodes CAGHTGGARNSPLHF.

The CDR3 is CASSPDGLGPQHF. The CDR3 DNA reads as TGTGCCAGCAGCCCGGACGGACTTGGGCCCCAGCATTTT. The chain links TRBV7-8 to TRBJ1-5, with D unclear. The ends were cut back, 5 bases at V and 9 bases at J, with 14 bases in the middle. The length of the CDR3 is 13 residues. CDR1 is SGHVS, CDR2 FQNEAQ, per germline.